These T cell receptor beta chains were read from a single sample in a study of blood T cell repertoires in COVID-19. Data came from immunoSEQ multiplex PCR; TCRdb stores just in-frame clones and leaves some out. Of about 250,000 clones in the sample, 85% to 90% were seen once. The sample taken for sequencing was PBMCs or T cells enriched from blood (not recorded which). The receptors were sampled from a man in his forties who had recovered from COVID-19. Each CDR3 is given without its conserved first and last residue.

len: 17
v_gene: TRBV19
j_gene: TRBJ1-2
CDR3aa: ASSIGPLGERWTAYGYT

len: 18
v_gene: TRBV14
j_gene: TRBJ2-7
CDR3aa: ASSLSPGLAGSQSGFEQY

len: 11
v_gene: TRBV6-5
j_gene: TRBJ1-2
CDR3aa: ASLGQGGYGYT

len: 11
v_gene: TRBV7-2
j_gene: TRBJ1-2
CDR3aa: ASSTPLKRGYT

len: 13
v_gene: TRBV5-4
j_gene: TRBJ2-7
CDR3aa: ASSLGTSGHYEQY

len: 13
v_gene: TRBV5-1
j_gene: TRBJ1-1
CDR3aa: ASSPEGSGGTEAF

len: 13
v_gene: TRBV3-1/TRBV3-2
j_gene: TRBJ2-7
CDR3aa: ASSQGLGQGFEQY

len: 14
v_gene: TRBV6-2/TRBV6-3
j_gene: TRBJ1-4
CDR3aa: ASSSPGTAGPEKLF

len: 13
v_gene: TRBV19
j_gene: TRBJ2-2
CDR3aa: ASSTGTGGTGELF

len: 13
v_gene: TRBV28
j_gene: TRBJ1-2
CDR3aa: ASSLLNTGTGGYT

len: 12
v_gene: TRBV29-1
j_gene: TRBJ2-3
CDR3aa: SVDRDTRGDTQY

len: 11
v_gene: TRBV27
j_gene: TRBJ2-5
CDR3aa: ASSFGRLETQY

len: 13
v_gene: TRBV19
j_gene: TRBJ2-5
CDR3aa: ASSPRLAGVETQY

len: 11
v_gene: TRBV29-1
j_gene: TRBJ2-7
CDR3aa: SVLQGKSYEQY

len: 13
v_gene: TRBV4-2
j_gene: TRBJ2-7
CDR3aa: ASSQAQGARETQY

len: 16
v_gene: TRBV19
j_gene: TRBJ2-1
CDR3aa: ASGPGLAGGTTYNEQF

len: 16
v_gene: TRBV28
j_gene: TRBJ2-2
CDR3aa: ASSPLARASGRTGELF

len: 11
v_gene: TRBV12-3/TRBV12-4
j_gene: TRBJ1-3
CDR3aa: ASSLGEGNTIY

len: 13
v_gene: TRBV5-4
j_gene: TRBJ2-1
CDR3aa: ASSLRTSEINEQF

len: 13
v_gene: TRBV28
j_gene: TRBJ1-5
CDR3aa: ASSLEGLVEQPQH

len: 11
v_gene: TRBV19
j_gene: TRBJ2-3
CDR3aa: ASSIDRRAAQY

len: 15
v_gene: TRBV13
j_gene: TRBJ2-3
CDR3aa: ASSPTRDRGPRDTQY

len: 14
v_gene: TRBV6-2/TRBV6-3
j_gene: TRBJ1-2
CDR3aa: ASSPNPRGAAYGYT

len: 14
v_gene: TRBV3-1/TRBV3-2
j_gene: TRBJ2-4
CDR3aa: ASSQDLRVQGDIQY

len: 13
v_gene: TRBV28
j_gene: TRBJ1-4
CDR3aa: ASSSRGATNEKLF

len: 13
v_gene: TRBV5-4
j_gene: TRBJ2-2
CDR3aa: ASSFDLRGTGELF

len: 13
v_gene: TRBV4-3
j_gene: TRBJ2-1
CDR3aa: ASSLNEGVDNEQF

len: 10
v_gene: TRBV6-6
j_gene: TRBJ2-7
CDR3aa: ASSQDRYEQY

len: 12
v_gene: TRBV5-6
j_gene: TRBJ1-1
CDR3aa: ASSRTDGNTEAF

len: 12
v_gene: TRBV3-1/TRBV3-2
j_gene: TRBJ2-3
CDR3aa: ASQRAGGGDTQY

len: 12
v_gene: TRBV29-1
j_gene: TRBJ1-2
CDR3aa: SVGSGQGIWGYT

len: 19
v_gene: TRBV4-1
j_gene: TRBJ2-4
CDR3aa: ASSQGGPGLAGERAKNIQY

len: 13
v_gene: TRBV7-6
j_gene: TRBJ1-3
CDR3aa: AVLLTGFSGNTIY

len: 15
v_gene: TRBV4-3
j_gene: TRBJ2-7
CDR3aa: ASSQDRLAGVLYEQY

len: 12
v_gene: TRBV30
j_gene: TRBJ2-5
CDR3aa: AWSGLAEQETQY

len: 13
v_gene: TRBV7-2
j_gene: TRBJ1-5
CDR3aa: ASSSTGEDNQPQH

len: 13
v_gene: TRBV7-9
j_gene: TRBJ2-5
CDR3aa: ASSLASGSQETQY

len: 13
v_gene: TRBV10-3
j_gene: TRBJ1-3
CDR3aa: AIRNRQGSGNTIY

len: 9
v_gene: TRBV5-1
j_gene: TRBJ1-1
CDR3aa: ASSSDTAAF

len: 11
v_gene: TRBV18
j_gene: TRBJ2-1
CDR3aa: ASSEGVMDEQF

len: 13
v_gene: TRBV9
j_gene: TRBJ2-1
CDR3aa: ASSRSLVAYNEQF

len: 11
v_gene: TRBV6-1
j_gene: TRBJ2-7
CDR3aa: ASSEGQAYEQY

len: 9
v_gene: TRBV2
j_gene: TRBJ1-4
CDR3aa: ASRVYEKLF

len: 12
v_gene: TRBV10-2
j_gene: TRBJ1-5
CDR3aa: ASSESSVRQPQH

len: 16
v_gene: TRBV7-8
j_gene: TRBJ1-4
CDR3aa: ASSLVRIQGGTNEKLF

len: 11
v_gene: TRBV27
j_gene: TRBJ2-2
CDR3aa: ASSLGPTGELF

len: 15
v_gene: TRBV4-2
j_gene: TRBJ2-1
CDR3aa: ASSQDLRQGARSEQF

len: 12
v_gene: TRBV5-3
j_gene: TRBJ2-7
CDR3aa: AQRSGGGIYEQY

len: 13
v_gene: TRBV18
j_gene: TRBJ1-6
CDR3aa: ASSQAPGNNSPLH

len: 13
v_gene: TRBV2
j_gene: TRBJ1-4
CDR3aa: ASGIDQDRVEKLF